This T cell receptor beta chain was found in a study of molecular identifiers for immune sequencing clone quantification (dated by TCRdb to the late 2010s). With respect to the entire study: For a replicate experiment, RNA from around 20,000 or 100,000 naive CD8 T cells was divided into five aliquots, of which four were sequenced. The study was a methods study using CD8 T cells to benchmark molecular-identifier clustering-based TCR repertoire sequencing (MIDCIRS) and TCR RNA copy counting.

Receptors were amplified or captured by PCR. TCRdb shows the sequencer as NextSeq 500. Bulk TCR libraries were prepared as previously described, using TCR primers listed in Table S5. Purification of total RNA was performed with the Qiagen AllPrep DNA/RNA kit. Before analysis, reads from multiple sequencing runs of one library were combined. In the original analysis: Reads were retained only if an exact TCR constant sequence was present, and the retained reads were trimmed to 150 nt and grouped according to their 12-nt molecular barcodes. Reads within each barcode group were sub-clustered using a 15% Levenshtein threshold, and quality-weighted consensus sequences were constructed for each RNA molecule. Non-functional sequences were excluded, and lower-count sequences lying one edit away from another sequence were also excluded. Barcode sub-clusters with fewer than 20% of the maximum read count were removed, based on fitting two negative binomial distributions. TCRdb ran its own pipeline on the public reads, namely fastp trimming at Q25 and MiXCR clone calling, and kept in-frame beta chains. Rows matching on CDR3 protein sequence are summarized as one entry with the most common DNA and genes. What appears here as the V and J calls and clone size reflects TCRdb's work, not the paper's. This sample is represented by around 460,000 distinct CDR3 sequences; around 23% of them were singletons. 0.7% to 0.9% of the sample is held by the ten biggest clonotypes.

Libraries of naive CD8 T cells were built from about 20,000 to 1,000,000 sorted cells, with 10%, 30% or 50% of the purified RNA used. Naive CD8 T cells were FACS-sorted as CD8+CD4-CCR7+CD45RA+ on a BD FACSAria II into RLT Plus buffer. Nine to eleven TCR copies' worth of Jurkat RNA were spiked into about 20,000-1,000,000 naive CD8 T cell samples to test detection sensitivity. CD8 T cells were enriched with RosetteSep CD8+ T Cell Enrichment Cocktail and Ficoll-Paque, followed by ACK red cell lysis. The junction carries 21 bases between V and J, which are trimmed by 7 bases and 8 bases respectively. Its CDR3 holds 14 amino acids, cysteine through phenylalanine. Just CDR3 DNA is preserved here, 42 bases in frame from base 1. From a lookup of the germline V gene, CDR1 and CDR2 are SQVTM and ANQGSEA. In the case of this clonotype: Its antigen specificity is not known. Base qualities are missing; no much larger clone stands one base away.

Paper-wide results and their limitations: The naive libraries included spiked-in Jurkat TCR RNA (10 copies' worth), and this RNA is not part of the donor repertoire. Modeling indicated approximately 2.7 TCR RNA copies recovered per cell, compared with approximately 10 by digital PCR, which implies a capture efficiency of around 29%. Identical TCR molecules sharing a barcode could cause highly expanded clone sizes to be underestimated. Without barcode sub-clustering, chimeric consensus sequences inflated TCR diversity; chimeras reached as high as 47%. Even against a background of one million naive CD8 T cells, spiked-in Jurkat TCR RNA amounting to a single cell's worth was reported to be detectable. In CMV-specific effector cells, clones with more than 20 RNA copies accounted for over 99% of molecules, whereas in naive cells such clones accounted for under 1%.

The material sequenced was naive CD8+ T cells from blood, with Jurkat cell RNA spiked in. Interpreted using the paper, the cell subset or site label stands for: FACS-sorted CD8+CD4-CCR7+CD45RA+ naive T cells. This TCR was sampled from a human donor in good health. Some libraries in this study had Jurkat cell RNA spiked in. The sequence is built from TRBV29-1 and TRBJ2-1, with the D gene uncertain. CDR3 sequence: CSAESWPGEDEQFF. The DNA sequence reads TGCAGCGCTGAGAGTTGGCCAGGCGAGGATGAGCAGTTCTTC.